The 28 T cell receptor beta chains below come from one sample, sequenced in a study of Graves' ophthalmopathy and Graves' hyperthyroidism. The sequenced template was RNA, covering the TCR beta CDR3 region. Investigators did first-round RT-PCR with HTBI primers, then second-round multiplex PCR. TCRdb fed the multiplex PCR reads into MiXCR, producing one record per CDR3 protein. The table includes roughly 500,000 distinct CDR3 sequences, roughly 14% detected once. Sequenced material: blood. These receptors originate from a woman aged 30 to 39 with Graves' ophthalmopathy.

This clonotype was counted many times. The rearrangement joins TRBV28 to TRBJ2-2; unclear D gene. With 5 bases removed from V and 7 bases from J, the gap between germline ends came to 8 bases. The CDR3 runs to 12 residues. CDR1 MDHEN and CDR2 SYDVKM come from the germline V gene. For the CDR3, the DNA is TGTGCCAGCAGTCCTGGTTACGGGGAGCTGTTTTTT. Encoded protein: CASSPGYGELFF.

This clonotype was counted many times. The V call is TRBV7-9, the J call TRBJ1-1; D may be TRBD1 (5 bases). The CDR3 sequence is 11 residues long. Germline values: CDR1 SEHNR, CDR2 FQNEAQ (reference sequence). With 5 bases removed from V and 8 bases from J, the gap between germline ends came to 9 bases. The CDR3 sequence: CASSQGREAFF. CDR3 nucleotides: TGTGCCAGCAGCCAGGGTAGGGAAGCTTTCTTT.

To note about this clonotype: A read error may be the cause here, since a much bigger clone is one base away. The gene calls are TRBV27 and TRBJ2-7; D is possibly TRBD1 (6 bases). Germline V lookup: CDR1 MNHEY, CDR2 SMNVEV (reference sequence). This CDR3 is built from 14 residues. CDR3 sequence reads: CVSSLRDNSYEQYF. Written as DNA, the CDR3 is TGTGTCAGCAGTCTTCGGGACAACTCCTACGAGCAGTACTTC.

In its sample, this clonotype was seen many times. The V call is TRBV6-1, the J call TRBJ1-1; D remains ambiguous. The V gene lost 9 bases and the J gene lost 0 bases, with 11 bases spanning the gap. The CDR3 is 13 amino acids. The germline gives CDR1 MNHNS, CDR2 SASEGT. CDR3 in amino acids: CASSPQVNTEAFF. The CDR3 coding sequence is TGTGCCAGTAGTCCCCAAGTGAACACTGAAGCTTTCTTT.

This clonotype has at least ten counts. The chain links TRBV20-1 to TRBJ2-5, with D perhaps TRBD1 or TRBD2 (5 bases each). Trimming took 6 bases from V and 2 from J, leaving 16 bases between them. Per the germline V gene, CDR1 is DFQATT and CDR2 is SNEGSKA (reference sequence). The CDR3 loop spans 14 amino acids. CDR3 coding DNA: TGCAGTGCAAACGGGGCTCGGGTACAAGAGACCCAGTACTTC. This translates into CSANGARVQETQYF.

This clonotype was observed at least ten times. This chain links TRBV24-1 with TRBJ1-5; D is unclear. Germline V CDR1 and CDR2: KGHDR, SFDVKD. Trimming took 4 bases from V and 1 from J, leaving 10 bases between them. The CDR3 is 15 residues long. CDR3 protein: CATSEAGRSNQPQHF. CDR3 nucleotides: TGTGCCACCAGTGAGGCCGGCAGGAGCAATCAGCCCCAGCATTTT.

This clonotype was counted many times. V gene TRBV30 combines with J gene TRBJ2-7, with a weak D call TRBD1 (6 bases). In germline, CDR1 is GTSNPN, CDR2 SVGIG (reference sequence). Trimming took off 2 bases at V and 5 bases at J, with 13 bases between the two ends. The CDR3 totals 13 residues. CDR3 nucleotide sequence: TGTGCCTGGAGTCTAAACAGGGCCCACGAGCAGTACTTC. Encoded protein: CAWSLNRAHEQYF.

This clonotype was recorded many times. J is TRBJ1-5 and V is TRBV12-5, with 7 positions matching TRBD1. Per germline, CDR1 LGHNT and CDR2 FRNRAP. The J segment lost 7 bases and the V segment lost 7 bases, leaving 13 bases of the junction unmatched. This CDR3 is 15 amino acids long. The CDR3 spells CASASNTGAEQPQHF. CDR3 coding DNA: TGTGCTAGTGCCTCTAATACAGGGGCGGAGCAGCCCCAGCATTTT.

This clonotype was counted many times. The chain uses TRBV29-1 and TRBJ2-7; no reliable D call. The CDR3 consists of 11 residues. V was clipped by 6 bases and J by 0 bases, with 6 bases between them. From germline, CDR1 is SQVTM and CDR2 ANQGSEA. The CDR3 DNA sequence: TGCAGCGTACAGCCCTCCTACGAGCAGTACTTC. Protein: CSVQPSYEQYF.

The V and J genes are TRBV6-5 and TRBJ1-2, with a possible D match to TRBD1 (6 bases). This CDR3 comprises 13 residues. V was shortened by 4 bases and J by 8 bases, with 14 bases between the two germline ends. CDR1 and CDR2 (germline): MNHEY, SVGAGI. The CDR3 spells CASSWGAGDGYTF. CDR3 DNA: TGTGCCAGCAGTTGGGGGGCAGGGGACGGCTACACCTTC.

This clonotype has only a few counts. The CDR3 nucleotides are TGTGCCAGCAGTCCAAGGGACAGAAACCCCTTCTATGGCTACACCTTC. Translation: CASSPRDRNPFYGYTF. The V and J genes are TRBV6-1 and TRBJ1-2, with 7 bases fitting TRBD1. This CDR3 spans 16 amino acids. V lost 5 bases, J lost 4 bases, and 13 bases stayed unmatched. Germline loops: CDR1 MNHNS, CDR2 SASEGT.

This clonotype was observed a handful of times. V and J are TRBV28 and TRBJ2-2; tentatively, D is TRBD1 or TRBD2 (6 bases each). Germline lookup yields CDR1 MDHEN and CDR2 SYDVKM. The V end was cut by 5 bases, the J end by 6 bases, with 16 bases between. CDR3 length: 15 residues. The CDR3 DNA follows: TGTGCCAGCAGTGTCCCAGGGGACTCGGCCGGGGAGCTGTTTTTT. Amino acid sequence: CASSVPGDSAGELFF.

This clonotype was recorded at least ten times. CDR3 nucleotide sequence: TGTGCCAGCAGTAATGGCGACCGTCTCCAAGAGACCCAGTACTTC. The encoded protein is CASSNGDRLQETQYF. The genes are TRBV12-3 or TRBV12-4 and TRBJ2-5; D gene uncertain. CDR3 length equals 15 residues. V dropped 5 bases and J dropped 1 base, with 14 bases sitting between them.

The rearrangement links TRBV28 to TRBJ2-5; 9 bases match TRBD1. This CDR3 has 15 amino acids. V dropped 5 bases and J dropped 4; count of bases not matched to a gene: 8. CDR1 and CDR2 from the germline V gene are MDHEN and SYDVKM. DNA for the CDR3: TGTGCCAGCAGTAGGGGACAGGGTCTCATAGAGACCCAGTACTTC. This translates into CASSRGQGLIETQYF.

Concerning this clonotype: A much larger clone lies a single base off, so this may be a read error. This sequence joins TRBV11-1 and TRBJ2-7, with TRBD2 identical over 8 bases. Trimming took 4 bases from V and 5 from J; bases not matched to a gene: 10. The germline V gene encodes CDR1 SGHAT and CDR2 FQDESV (reference sequence). The CDR3 sequence is 15 residues long. The CDR3 loop is CASSYPGLVSNEQYF. The CDR3 nucleotides are TGTGCCAGCAGCTATCCGGGACTAGTGTCTAACGAGCAGTACTTC.

The CDR3 DNA reads TGTGCCAGCAGACCACCGACTAGCGGGGGGGCCTACGGGGAGCTGTTTTTT. It yields the protein CASRPPTSGGAYGELFF. The chain is built from TRBV28 and TRBJ2-2; 14 nucleotides agree with TRBD2. Germline V lookup: CDR1 MDHEN, CDR2 SYDVKM. Trimming took 6 bases from V and 7 from J; bases not matched to a gene: 10. CDR3 length equals 17 residues.

As for this clonotype: Since a much larger clone is just one base distant, this may be a read error. The V call is TRBV28, the J call TRBJ2-5; 7 bases agree with TRBD1. Germline V gene sequence: CDR1 MDHEN, CDR2 SYDVKM. The CDR3 is made up of 15 amino acids. CDR3 sequence: CASSPGQPHQETKYF. CDR3 nucleotide sequence: TGTGCCAGCAGTCCGGGACAGCCACACCAAGAGACCAAGTACTTC. The full variable domain, in which reference TRBV28 and TRBJ2-5 provide the parts outside the CDR3, is DVKVTQSSRYLVKRTGEKVFLECVQDMDHENMFWYRQDPGLGLRLIYFSYDVKMKEKGDIPEGYSVSREKKERFSLILESASTNQTSMYLCASSPGQPHQETKYFGPGTRLLVL.

As concerns this clonotype: Possible read error: a much larger clone is one base away. This chain links TRBV12-5 with TRBJ2-3, with 8 bases lining up with TRBD2. This CDR3 spans 17 amino acids. The germline V gene encodes CDR1 LGHNT and CDR2 FRNRAP. CDR3 nucleotides: TGTTCTAGTGGTTTGCGGCGTAGCGGGACTAGCACAGATACGCAGTATTTT. Its protein is CSSGLRRSGTSTDTQYF.

This clonotype was counted at least ten times. The rearrangement uses TRBV5-1 and TRBJ1-2; the D is unclear. This CDR3 has 13 amino acids. The V end was cut by 0 bases, the J end by 2 bases, with 5 bases between. Germline CDR1 reads SGHRS; CDR2 reads YFSETQ. As DNA, the CDR3 is TGCGCCAGCAGCTTGGAAATAAACTATGGCTACACCTTC. Translation gives CASSLEINYGYTF. Combining the CDR3 with reference TRBV5-1 and TRBJ1-2 gives the whole variable domain KAGVTQTPRYLIKTRGQQVTLSCSPISGHRSVSWYQQTPGQGLQFLFEYFSETQRNKGNFPGRFSGRQFSNSRSEMNVSTLELGDSALYLCASSLEINYGYTFGSGTRLTVV.

This clonotype has ten or more counts. J is TRBJ1-5 and V is TRBV11-2; D remains ambiguous. In germline, CDR1 is SGHAT, CDR2 FQNNGV. The CDR3 covers 13 residues. Trimming left V 0 bases short and J 3 bases short, with 3 bases between. The CDR3 sequence: CASSLEDNQPQHF. The CDR3, as DNA: TGTGCCAGCAGCTTAGAGGACAATCAGCCCCAGCATTTT.

The CDR3 DNA is TGTGCCAGCGCGGGACTTTCCTACGAGCAGTACTTC. Amino acid sequence: CASAGLSYEQYF. This sequence joins TRBV6-1 and TRBJ2-7, with a possible D match to TRBD2 (6 bases). Germline assignment: CDR1 MNHNS and CDR2 SASEGT. Trimming left V 8 bases short and J 1 base short, with 9 bases between. This CDR3 contains 12 residues.

This clonotype occurred many times. The chain recombines TRBV4-1 with TRBJ2-5; weak D call: TRBD2 (5 bases). Trimming shortened V by 0 bases and J by 6 bases, and 14 bases separated the two germline ends. The CDR3 length is 15 residues. Germline loops: CDR1 MGHRA, CDR2 YSYEKL. The CDR3 DNA is TGCGCCAGCAGCCAAGATTTGAGCGGTCGGAAGACCCAGTACTTC. Translation gives CASSQDLSGRKTQYF.

Many counts were recorded for this clonotype. The chain employs TRBV28 and TRBJ1-2; D perhaps matches TRBD1 (6 bases). This CDR3 spans 15 amino acids. Looked up from germline, CDR1 is MDHEN and CDR2 is SYDVKM. Trimming left V 8 bases short and J 4 bases short, with 20 bases between. The CDR3 DNA follows: TGTGCCAGCTCCCCCCCGGACAGCCCAAGCTATGGCTACACCTTC. Translating it yields CASSPPDSPSYGYTF.

The V call is TRBV28, the J call TRBJ2-5; weak D call: TRBD1 (6 bases). V was shortened by 7 bases and J by 7 bases, with 19 bases between the two germline ends. Germline V gene lookup returns CDR1 MDHEN and CDR2 SYDVKM. The CDR3 loop spans 14 amino acids. The CDR3 region is CASTKPGHWTTQYF. The CDR3 bases are TGTGCCAGCACCAAGCCGGGACACTGGACGACCCAGTACTTC. Full variable domain (remainder filled in from reference TRBV28 and TRBJ2-5): DVKVTQSSRYLVKRTGEKVFLECVQDMDHENMFWYRQDPGLGLRLIYFSYDVKMKEKGDIPEGYSVSREKKERFSLILESASTNQTSMYLCASTKPGHWTTQYFGPGTRLLVL.

The sample holds a few counts of this clonotype. The chain employs TRBV19 and TRBJ1-2, with a tentative D call TRBD1 (5 bases). Germline assignment: CDR1 LNHDA and CDR2 SQIVND (reference sequence). Trimming removed 2 bases from V and 2 bases from J, with 9 bases in between. This CDR3 has 14 residues. The chain's CDR3 is CASSIQGGNYGYTF. The CDR3 region has the DNA TGTGCCAGTAGTATACAGGGTGGCAACTATGGCTACACCTTC.

This clonotype was picked up many times. The chain links TRBV15 to TRBJ1-6; D perhaps matches TRBD1 (5 bases). This CDR3 contains 17 residues. Trimming removed 4 bases at V and 4 bases at J, with 17 bases between. CDR1 and CDR2 from the germline V gene are LNHNV and YYDKDF (reference sequence). The CDR3 loop reads CATSNRGAGAYNSPLHF. CDR3 in DNA: TGTGCCACCAGCAACCGCGGGGCCGGGGCATATAATTCACCCCTCCACTTT.

This rearrangement joins TRBV6-2 or TRBV6-3 to TRBJ2-7; 8 positions agree with TRBD2. This CDR3 has 14 amino acids. Losses at the gene ends were 5 bases for V and 5 bases for J; bases not matched to a gene: 8. Per germline, CDR1 MNHEY and CDR2 SVGEGT. The CDR3 sequence is CASSQTGGRHEQYF. The CDR3 coding sequence is TGTGCCAGCAGTCAGACGGGGGGGCGCCACGAGCAGTACTTC.

V and J are TRBV6-2 or TRBV6-3 and TRBJ1-5; D perhaps matches TRBD1 (6 bases). The CDR3 runs 15 residues. V was pared by 7 bases and J by 1 base, with 14 bases between. CDR1 is MNHEY and CDR2 is SVGEGT in the germline V gene. In DNA form, the CDR3 reads TGTGCCAGCACCCAAAGGGGGTACAGCAATCAGCCCCAGCATTTT. Translated, it gives CASTQRGYSNQPQHF.